The 22 T cell receptor beta chains listed next were all sequenced from one sample in a study of blood T cell repertoires in COVID-19. The repertoire was sequenced with immunoSEQ multiplex PCR; TCRdb's copy has only in-frame clones and lacks some. Of over 35,000 clones in the sample, approximately 87% were seen once. The sequenced sample was peripheral blood. The receptors originated from a man aged 35 to 55 with COVID-19, enrolled during active disease.

The V call is TRBV27, the J call TRBJ1-5, with no clear D. CDR1 and CDR2 from the germline V gene are MNHEY and SMNVEV (reference sequence). The CDR3 loop spans 14 amino acids. V was shortened by 6 bases and J by 2 bases, with 11 bases between the two germline ends. The CDR3 reads CASSPYGGNQPQHF. The CDR3 DNA reads TGTGCCAGCAGCCCCTACGGTGGCAATCAGCCCCAGCATTTT.

This chain uses TRBV15 with TRBJ1-3; perhaps TRBD1 as D (6 bases). This CDR3 contains 13 residues. The V gene lost 5 bases and the J gene lost 4 bases, with 9 bases spanning the gap. Germline V gene lookup returns CDR1 LNHNV and CDR2 YYDKDF (reference sequence). CDR3 nucleotide sequence: TGTGCCACCAGCGTGGGGACAGGAAACACCATATATTTT. This gives the protein CATSVGTGNTIYF. Full variable domain (missing parts from reference TRBV15 and TRBJ1-3): DAMVIQNPRYQVTQFGKPVTLSCSQTLNHNVMYWYQQKSSQAPKLLFHYYDKDFNNEADTPDNFQSRRPNTSFCFLDIRSPGLGDTAMYLCATSVGTGNTIYFGEGSWLTVV.

The V and J genes are TRBV18 and TRBJ2-7; 10 bases agree with TRBD1. This CDR3 comprises 19 residues. The germline V gene has CDR1 KGHSH and CDR2 LQKENI. With V trimmed by 3 bases and J by 13 bases, 27 bases remained unmatched. The CDR3 nucleotides are TGTGCCAGCTCACCCTTAGCAGATTCGAGACAGGGGGCCACGCTAATGAATTACTTC. This translates into CASSPLADSRQGATLMNYF.

V gene TRBV7-9 combines with J gene TRBJ2-7; 7 bases line up with TRBD1. The J segment lost 6 bases and the V segment lost 5 bases, leaving 16 bases of the junction unmatched. The V gene's germline CDR1 is SEHNR and CDR2 FQNEAQ (reference sequence). This CDR3 spans 16 amino acids. CDR3 nucleotide sequence: TGTGCCAGCAGCCCTCCCATCACAGGGGCGCAAGGCGAGCAGTACTTC. Translated: CASSPPITGAQGEQYF.

The chain recombines TRBV15 with TRBJ2-5; D call uncertain. The germline CDR1 and CDR2 sequences are LNHNV and YYDKDF (reference sequence). CDR3 size: 12 residues. The V gene lost 2 bases and the J gene lost 5 bases, with 6 bases spanning the gap. As DNA, the CDR3 is TGTGCCACCAGCAGATCGAGGGAGACCCAGTACTTC. The encoded protein is CATSRSRETQYF.

This chain uses TRBV2 with TRBJ2-7; possible D gene TRBD1, 6 bases. CDR1 and CDR2 from the germline V gene are SNHLY and FYNNEI. This CDR3 has 14 residues. V was pared by 9 bases and J by 0 bases, with 15 bases between. Here the CDR3 DNA reads TGTGCCAGACAATCCGACAGGAGCTCCTACGAGCAGTACTTC. Its protein product is CARQSDRSSYEQYF.

This chain connects TRBV10-3 to TRBJ1-2; D may be TRBD1 (6 bases). V was cut by 8 bases and J by 0 bases, with 13 bases left in between. This CDR3 is 14 amino acids long. The germline V gene encodes CDR1 ENHRY and CDR2 SYGVKD. Written as DNA, the CDR3 is TGTGCCATCTCAGAGGGGGGGCCTAACTATGGCTACACCTTC. It codes for CAISEGGPNYGYTF.

This clone was observed once. This chain connects TRBV7-3 to TRBJ2-2, with TRBD2 matching 7 bases. This CDR3 has 13 amino acids. The V and J ends lost 4 bases and 6 bases, in that order; junction bases with no gene match: 2. CDR1 and CDR2 from the germline V gene are SGHTA and FQGTGA. CDR3 residues: CASSSGGAGELFF. CDR3 DNA sequence: TGTGCCAGCAGCTCGGGGGGAGCCGGGGAGCTGTTTTTT.

The chain has TRBV7-9 and TRBJ2-7; no clear D gene. Germline CDR1 SEHNR, CDR2 FQNEAQ (reference sequence). CDR3 length: 12 residues. V dropped 7 bases and J dropped 0 bases, with 7 bases sitting between them. CDR3 loop: CASTPSSYEQYF. The CDR3 DNA follows: TGTGCCAGCACCCCGAGCTCCTACGAGCAGTACTTC.

The V gene is TRBV30, the J gene TRBJ1-2, with TRBD1 as a possible D gene (5 bases). Germline V gene lookup returns CDR1 GTSNPN and CDR2 SVGIG (reference sequence). The CDR3 length is 10 residues. V lost 7 bases and J 7 bases, leaving 10 bases between the germline ends. The CDR3 loop is CALGGAGYTF. CDR3 coding DNA: TGTGCCTTGGGAGGGGCTGGCTACACCTTC.

The genes are TRBV24-1 and TRBJ2-2, with TRBD2 as a possible D gene (6 bases). With 5 bases removed from V and 0 bases from J, the gap between germline ends came to 9 bases. The CDR3 extends over 15 amino acids. The germline V gene has CDR1 KGHDR and CDR2 SFDVKD. CDR3 coding DNA: TGTGCCACCAGTGCCGGGACTCCGAACACCGGGGAGCTGTTTTTT. This sequence encodes CATSAGTPNTGELFF.

The rearrangement joins TRBV3-1 (or the pseudogene TRBV3-2) to TRBJ1-2; D gene ambiguous. Germline CDR1 is LGHDT and CDR2 is YNNKEL (reference sequence). The CDR3 has 15 amino acids. V was cut by 0 bases and J by 4 bases, with 12 bases left in between. The CDR3 here is CASSQESQAVYGYTF. The CDR3 region has the DNA TGTGCCAGCAGCCAAGAGTCCCAAGCGGTCTATGGCTACACCTTC.

The chain employs TRBV28 and TRBJ2-4, with 7 bases matching TRBD1. The CDR3 runs 12 residues. J was trimmed by 6 bases and V by 4 bases; bases with no gene match: 0. Germline CDR1 is MDHEN and CDR2 is SYDVKM. CDR3 DNA sequence: TGTGCCAGCAGTTACAGGGGAAACATTCAGTACTTC. Translating it yields CASSYRGNIQYF.

The chain uses TRBV6-4 and TRBJ2-3; 8 positions agree with TRBD2. CDR3 size: 14 residues. V gave up 4 bases and J gave up 5 bases; unmatched junction bases: 5. Germline V gene lookup returns CDR1 MRHNA and CDR2 SNTAGT. The CDR3 DNA reads TGTGCCAGCAGTGTCGGGGGGGGAGGAGATACGCAGTATTTT. The encoded protein is CASSVGGGGDTQYF.

This clone came up once. This chain connects TRBV2 to TRBJ2-5, with D possibly matching TRBD2 (6 bases). CDR1 SNHLY and CDR2 FYNNEI come from the germline V gene. Trimming cost V 6 bases and J 5 bases, with 13 bases left between them. The CDR3 has 13 residues. Here the CDR3 DNA reads TGTGCCAGCAGACCTAGCGAGGGGGAGACCCAGTACTTC. This sequence encodes CASRPSEGETQYF.

The V and J genes are TRBV4-1 and TRBJ2-3, with D perhaps TRBD2 (6 bases). The length of the CDR3 is 16 residues. Per germline, CDR1 MGHRA and CDR2 YSYEKL. V lost 5 bases to trimming and J lost 6 bases, with 21 bases between them. CDR3 bases: TGCGCCAGCAGCGCCTCGGGGACGGGAGCTGGGGATACGCAGTATTTT. Translated, it gives CASSASGTGAGDTQYF.

This sequence joins TRBV30 and TRBJ2-5; TRBD2 might be the D (5 bases). The germline V and J ends were trimmed by 2 bases and 2 bases, with 12 bases remaining between them. The CDR3 consists of 14 residues. The germline V gene has CDR1 GTSNPN and CDR2 SVGIG (reference sequence). CDR3 DNA: TGTGCCTGGAGTCGCAGTCCGGGACAAGAGACCCAGTACTTC. Protein product: CAWSRSPGQETQYF.

This sequence joins TRBV12-3 or TRBV12-4 and TRBJ2-7; D gene ambiguous. CDR3 length equals 12 residues. Between the trimmed V and J ends, which lost 0 bases and 5 bases, there was a span of 5 bases. CDR3 coding DNA: TGTGCCAGCAGTTTAGCGGGCCACGAGCAGTACTTC. Translating it yields CASSLAGHEQYF.

The chain uses TRBV5-1 and TRBJ1-1; D ambiguous. This CDR3 region has 12 residues. V was pared by 4 bases and J by 11 bases, with 15 bases between. Germline values: CDR1 SGHRS, CDR2 YFSETQ. CDR3 nucleotides: TGCGCCAGCAGCGATTCCAGGTCTTCGGCTTTCTTT. This translates into CASSDSRSSAFF.

This chain links TRBV6-5 with TRBJ2-1; the D gene is possibly TRBD2 (5 bases). The V gene's germline CDR1 is MNHEY and CDR2 SVGAGI. The CDR3 has 13 amino acids. Trimming pared 6 bases from V and 3 bases from J, leaving 9 bases between. The CDR3: CASRTRNYNEQFF. CDR3 nucleotide sequence: TGTGCCAGCAGAACTAGAAACTACAATGAGCAGTTCTTC.

V is TRBV10-3 and J is TRBJ2-1, with 9 bases lining up with TRBD2. The germline V gene encodes CDR1 ENHRY and CDR2 SYGVKD. The CDR3 runs to 15 residues. J gave up 7 bases and V 0 bases, and 4 bases lay outside the gene matches. DNA for the CDR3: TGTGCCATCAGTGAGTCCGCTAGCGGGAAGAATGAGCAGTTCTTC. This codes for CAISESASGKNEQFF.

The V and J genes are TRBV18 and TRBJ2-1; 9 nucleotides align to TRBD1. The germline CDR1 and CDR2 sequences are KGHSH and LQKENI. The trim removed 1 base at V and 5 bases at J, leaving 3 bases unmatched. The CDR3 is 15 amino acids. The DNA of the CDR3 is TGTGCCAGCTCACCACAGGACAGGGGAGACAATGAGCAGTTCTTC. Translating gives CASSPQDRGDNEQFF. Filled out from reference TRBV18 and TRBJ2-1, the complete variable domain reads NAGVMQNPRHLVRRRGQEARLRCSPMKGHSHVYWYRQLPEEGLKFMVYLQKENIIDESGMPKERFSAEFPKEGPSILRIQQVVRGDSAAYFCASSPQDRGDNEQFFGPGTRLTVL.